This T cell receptor beta chain was sequenced in a study of PD-1 blockade in mismatch repair-deficient tumors. A remark on this clone: Antigen: not known.

All patients were mismatch repair deficient, assessed by either PCR or immunohistochemistry. TCRs were sequenced from three patients responding to pembrolizumab. Measured with immunoSEQ multiplex PCR; TCRdb has only the in-frame clones, and not every one. Among tens of thousands of clones listed, over 75% were seen once. Study results and caveats: Tumor-resident clones, often undetectable pretreatment in blood, expanded then contracted after pembrolizumab.

Trimming removed 8 bases from V and 0 bases from J, with 17 bases in between. From germline, CDR1 is LNHDA and CDR2 SQIVND (reference sequence). This CDR3 contains 16 residues. The sequence was obtained from an adult with mismatch repair-deficient cancer. The sample was peripheral blood, taken 12 weeks after starting pembrolizumab. V gene TRBV19 combines with J gene TRBJ1-5; D unclear. The CDR3 spells CASGIPLRFSNQPQHF. CDR3 nucleotide sequence: TGTGCCAGTGGGATTCCACTCCGCTTTAGCAATCAGCCCCAGCATTTT.